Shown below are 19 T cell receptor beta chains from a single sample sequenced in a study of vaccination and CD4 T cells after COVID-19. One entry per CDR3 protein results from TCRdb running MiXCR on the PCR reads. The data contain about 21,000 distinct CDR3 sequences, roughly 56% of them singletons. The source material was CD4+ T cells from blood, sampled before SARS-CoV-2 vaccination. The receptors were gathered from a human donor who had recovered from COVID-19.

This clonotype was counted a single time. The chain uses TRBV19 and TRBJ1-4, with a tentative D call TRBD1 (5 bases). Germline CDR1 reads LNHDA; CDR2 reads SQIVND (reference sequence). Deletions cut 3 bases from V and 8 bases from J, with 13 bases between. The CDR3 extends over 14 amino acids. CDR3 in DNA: TGTGCCAGTAGTATCCCAGACAGACCAGAAAAACTGTTTTTT. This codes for CASSIPDRPEKLFF.

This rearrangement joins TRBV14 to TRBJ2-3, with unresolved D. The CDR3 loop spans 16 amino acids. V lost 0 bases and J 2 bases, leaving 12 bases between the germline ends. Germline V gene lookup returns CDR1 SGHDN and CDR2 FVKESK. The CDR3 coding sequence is TGTGCCAGCAGCCAAGATTTGGTCTTACCCACAGATACGCAGTATTTT. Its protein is CASSQDLVLPTDTQYF.

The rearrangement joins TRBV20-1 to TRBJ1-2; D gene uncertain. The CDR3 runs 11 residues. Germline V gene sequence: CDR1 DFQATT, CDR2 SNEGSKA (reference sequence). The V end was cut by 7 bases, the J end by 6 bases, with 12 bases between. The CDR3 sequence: CSVFDVNGYTF. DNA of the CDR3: TGCAGTGTTTTTGATGTTAATGGCTACACCTTC.

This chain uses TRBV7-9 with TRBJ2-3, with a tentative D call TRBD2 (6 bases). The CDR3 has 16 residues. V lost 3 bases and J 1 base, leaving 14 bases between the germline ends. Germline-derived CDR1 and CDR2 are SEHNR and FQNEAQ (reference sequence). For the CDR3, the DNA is TGTGCCAGCAGCTTTCCGACGGGAGCGGGCACAGATACGCAGTATTTT. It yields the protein CASSFPTGAGTDTQYF. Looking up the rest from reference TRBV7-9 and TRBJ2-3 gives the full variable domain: DTGVSQNPRHKITKRGQNVTFRCDPISEHNRLYWYRQTLGQGPEFLTYFQNEAQLEKSRLLSDRFSAERPKGSFSTLEIQRTEQGDSAMYLCASSFPTGAGTDTQYFGPGTRLTVL.

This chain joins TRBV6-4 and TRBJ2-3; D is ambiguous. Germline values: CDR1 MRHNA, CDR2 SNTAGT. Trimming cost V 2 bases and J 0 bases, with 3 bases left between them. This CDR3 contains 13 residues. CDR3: CASSDGSTDTQYF. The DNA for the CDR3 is TGTGCCAGCAGTGACGGGAGCACAGATACGCAGTATTTT.

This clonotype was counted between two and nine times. The CDR3 DNA sequence: TGTGCCAGCGCCTATAAACATCCGTATAATTCACCCCTCCACTTT. Amino acid sequence: CASAYKHPYNSPLHF. The rearrangement uses TRBV27 and TRBJ1-6; no reliable D call. Trimming removed 8 bases at V and 4 bases at J, with 15 bases between. Germline-derived CDR1 and CDR2 are MNHEY and SMNVEV (reference sequence). The CDR3 spans 15 residues.

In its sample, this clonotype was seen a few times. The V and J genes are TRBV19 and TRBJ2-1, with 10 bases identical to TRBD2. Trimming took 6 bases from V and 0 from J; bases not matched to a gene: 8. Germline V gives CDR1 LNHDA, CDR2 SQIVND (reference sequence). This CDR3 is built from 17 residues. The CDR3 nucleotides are TGTGCCAGTAGGCGACTAGCGGGCAGGAGCTCCTACAATGAGCAGTTCTTC. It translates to CASRRLAGRSSYNEQFF.

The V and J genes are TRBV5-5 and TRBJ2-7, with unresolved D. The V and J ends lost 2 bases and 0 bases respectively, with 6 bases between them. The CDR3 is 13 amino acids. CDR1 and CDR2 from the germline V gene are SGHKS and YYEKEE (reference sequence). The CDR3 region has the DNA TGTGCCAGCAGCTTTGCGAGCTCCTACGAGCAGTACTTC. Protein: CASSFASSYEQYF. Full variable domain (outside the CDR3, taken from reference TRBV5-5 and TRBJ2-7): DAGVTQSPTHLIKTRGQQVTLRCSPISGHKSVSWYQQVLGQGPQFIFQYYEKEERGRGNFPDRFSARQFPNYSSELNVNALLLGDSALYLCASSFASSYEQYFGPGTRLTVT.

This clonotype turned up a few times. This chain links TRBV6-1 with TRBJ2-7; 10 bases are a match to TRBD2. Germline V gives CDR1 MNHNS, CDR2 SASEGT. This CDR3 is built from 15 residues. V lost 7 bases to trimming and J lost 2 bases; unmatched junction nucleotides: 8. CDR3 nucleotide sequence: TGTGCCAGCAACGTATATAGCGGGGGGACCTACGAGCAGTACTTC. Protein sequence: CASNVYSGGTYEQYF.

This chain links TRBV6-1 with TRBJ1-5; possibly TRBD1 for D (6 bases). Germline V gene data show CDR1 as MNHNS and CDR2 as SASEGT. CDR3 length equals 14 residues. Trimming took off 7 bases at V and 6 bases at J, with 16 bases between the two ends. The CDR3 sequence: CASNTGTSTQPQHF. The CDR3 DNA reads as TGTGCCAGCAACACCGGGACATCTACTCAGCCCCAGCATTTT.

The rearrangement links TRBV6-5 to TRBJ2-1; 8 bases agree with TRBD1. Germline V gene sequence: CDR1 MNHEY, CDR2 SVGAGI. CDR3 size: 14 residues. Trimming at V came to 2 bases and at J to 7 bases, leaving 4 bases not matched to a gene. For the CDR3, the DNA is TGTGCCAGCAGTTACGCAGGGGGCAATAATGAGCAGTTCTTC. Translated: CASSYAGGNNEQFF.

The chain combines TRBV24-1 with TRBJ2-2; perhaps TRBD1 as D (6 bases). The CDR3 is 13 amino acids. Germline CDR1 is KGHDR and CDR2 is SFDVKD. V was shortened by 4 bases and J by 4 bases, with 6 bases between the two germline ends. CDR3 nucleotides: TGTGCCACCAGTGAAGGGGGCACCGGGGAGCTGTTTTTT. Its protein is CATSEGGTGELFF.

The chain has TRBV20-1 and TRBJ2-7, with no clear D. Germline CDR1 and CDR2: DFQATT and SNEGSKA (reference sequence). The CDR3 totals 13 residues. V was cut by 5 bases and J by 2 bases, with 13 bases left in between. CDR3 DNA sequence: TGCAGTGCTTTGCGGATCTCAACCTACGAGCAGTACTTC. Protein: CSALRISTYEQYF.

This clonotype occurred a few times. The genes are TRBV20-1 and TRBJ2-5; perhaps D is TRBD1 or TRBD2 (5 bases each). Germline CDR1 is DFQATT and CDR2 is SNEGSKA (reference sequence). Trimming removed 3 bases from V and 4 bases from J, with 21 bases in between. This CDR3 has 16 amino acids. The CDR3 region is CSARGDGTAGRETQYF. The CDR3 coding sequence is TGCAGTGCTAGGGGAGACGGGACCGCCGGGCGAGAGACCCAGTACTTC.

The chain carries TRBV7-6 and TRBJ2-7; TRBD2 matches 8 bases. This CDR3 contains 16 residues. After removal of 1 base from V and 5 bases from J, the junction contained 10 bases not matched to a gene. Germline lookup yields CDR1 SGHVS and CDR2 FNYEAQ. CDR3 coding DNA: TGTGCCAGCAGCTTAGAAGAAACTAGCGGACCAGACGAGCAGTACTTC. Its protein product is CASSLEETSGPDEQYF.

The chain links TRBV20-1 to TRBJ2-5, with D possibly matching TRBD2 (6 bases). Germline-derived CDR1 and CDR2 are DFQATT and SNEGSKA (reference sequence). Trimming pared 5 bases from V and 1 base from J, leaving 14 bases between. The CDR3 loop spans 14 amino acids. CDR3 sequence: CSAPDERVQETQYF. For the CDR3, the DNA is TGCAGTGCTCCTGACGAGCGGGTCCAAGAGACCCAGTACTTC.

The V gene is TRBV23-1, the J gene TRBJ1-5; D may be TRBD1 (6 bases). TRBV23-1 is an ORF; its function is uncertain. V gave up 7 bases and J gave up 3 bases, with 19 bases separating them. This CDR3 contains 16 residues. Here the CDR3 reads CASNPSGALNNQPQHF. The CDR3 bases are TGCGCCAGCAATCCCTCGGGGGCTCTCAACAATCAGCCCCAGCATTTT.

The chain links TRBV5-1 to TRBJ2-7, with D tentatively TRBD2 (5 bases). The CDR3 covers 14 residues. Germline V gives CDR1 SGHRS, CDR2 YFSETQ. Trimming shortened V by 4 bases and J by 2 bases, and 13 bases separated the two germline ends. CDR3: CASSPSNGPYEQYF. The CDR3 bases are TGCGCCAGCAGCCCTAGCAACGGCCCCTACGAGCAGTACTTC.

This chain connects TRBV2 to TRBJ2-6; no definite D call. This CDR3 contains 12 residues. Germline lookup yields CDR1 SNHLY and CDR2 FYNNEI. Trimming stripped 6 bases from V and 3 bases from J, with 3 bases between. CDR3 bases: TGTGCCAGCAGGAATGGGGCCAACGTCCTGACTTTC. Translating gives CASRNGANVLTF.